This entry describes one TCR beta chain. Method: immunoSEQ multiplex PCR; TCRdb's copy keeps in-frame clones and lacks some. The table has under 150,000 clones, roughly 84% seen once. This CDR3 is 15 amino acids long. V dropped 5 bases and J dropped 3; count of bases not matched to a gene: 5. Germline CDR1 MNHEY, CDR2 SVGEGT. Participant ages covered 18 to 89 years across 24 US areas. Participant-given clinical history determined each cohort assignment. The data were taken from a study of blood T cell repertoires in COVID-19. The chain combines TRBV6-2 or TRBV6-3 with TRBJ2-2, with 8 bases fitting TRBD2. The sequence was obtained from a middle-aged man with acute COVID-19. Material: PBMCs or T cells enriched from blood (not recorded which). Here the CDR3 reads CASSIQAGDTGELFF. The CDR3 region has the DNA TGTGCCAGCAGTATCCAAGCGGGAGACACCGGGGAGCTGTTTTTT.